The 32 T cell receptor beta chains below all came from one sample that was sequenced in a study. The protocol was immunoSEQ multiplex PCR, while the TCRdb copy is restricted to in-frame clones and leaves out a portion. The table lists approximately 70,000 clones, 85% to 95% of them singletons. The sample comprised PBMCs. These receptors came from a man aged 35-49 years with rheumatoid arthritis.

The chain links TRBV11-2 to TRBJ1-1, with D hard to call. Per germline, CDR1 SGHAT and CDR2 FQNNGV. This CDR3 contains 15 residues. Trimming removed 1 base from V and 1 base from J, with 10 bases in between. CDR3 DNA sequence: TGTGCCAGCAGCTTAGTTATGCCGGGGAACACTGAAGCTTTCTTT. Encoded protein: CASSLVMPGNTEAFF.

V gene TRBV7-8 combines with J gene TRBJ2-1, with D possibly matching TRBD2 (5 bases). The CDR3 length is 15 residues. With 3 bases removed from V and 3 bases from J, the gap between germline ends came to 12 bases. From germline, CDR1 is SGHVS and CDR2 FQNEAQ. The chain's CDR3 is CASSFRTSLYNEQFF. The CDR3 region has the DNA TGTGCCAGCAGCTTTCGGACTTCCCTCTACAATGAGCAGTTCTTC.

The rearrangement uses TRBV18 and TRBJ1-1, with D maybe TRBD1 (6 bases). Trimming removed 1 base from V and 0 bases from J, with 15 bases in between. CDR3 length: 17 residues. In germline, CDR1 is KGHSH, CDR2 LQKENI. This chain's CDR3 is CASSPLGGRGMNTEAFF. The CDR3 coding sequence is TGTGCCAGCTCACCACTGGGGGGCCGCGGCATGAACACTGAAGCTTTCTTT.

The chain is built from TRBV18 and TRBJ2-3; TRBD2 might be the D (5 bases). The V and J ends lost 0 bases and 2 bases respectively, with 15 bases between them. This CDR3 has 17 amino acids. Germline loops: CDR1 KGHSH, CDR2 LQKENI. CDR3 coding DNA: TGTGCCAGCTCACCACCTAATACACTAGGATCCACAGATACGCAGTATTTT. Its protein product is CASSPPNTLGSTDTQYF.

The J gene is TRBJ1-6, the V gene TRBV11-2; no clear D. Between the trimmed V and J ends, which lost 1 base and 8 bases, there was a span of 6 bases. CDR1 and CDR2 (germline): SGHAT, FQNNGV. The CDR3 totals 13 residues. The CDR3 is CASSLVGYSPLHF. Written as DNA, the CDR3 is TGTGCCAGCAGCTTAGTGGGTTATTCACCCCTCCACTTT.

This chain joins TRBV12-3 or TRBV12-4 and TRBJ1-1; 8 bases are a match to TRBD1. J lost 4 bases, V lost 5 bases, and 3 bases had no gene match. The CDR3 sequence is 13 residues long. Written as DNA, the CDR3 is TGTGCCAGCAGTAATACAGGGGGCACTGAAGCTTTCTTT. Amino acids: CASSNTGGTEAFF.

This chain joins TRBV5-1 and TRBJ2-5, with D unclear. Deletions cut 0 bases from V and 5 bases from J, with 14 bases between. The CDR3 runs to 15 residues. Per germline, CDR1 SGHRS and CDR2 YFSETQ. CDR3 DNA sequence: TGCGCCAGCAGCTTGGCCCCTGACCGCTCGGAGACCCAGTACTTC. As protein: CASSLAPDRSETQYF.

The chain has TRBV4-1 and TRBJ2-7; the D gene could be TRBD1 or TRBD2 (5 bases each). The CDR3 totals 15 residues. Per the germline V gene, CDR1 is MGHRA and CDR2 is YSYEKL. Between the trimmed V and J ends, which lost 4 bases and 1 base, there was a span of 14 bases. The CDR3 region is CASSPSGQGSYEQYF. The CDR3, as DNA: TGCGCCAGCAGCCCGTCGGGGCAGGGTTCCTACGAGCAGTACTTC.

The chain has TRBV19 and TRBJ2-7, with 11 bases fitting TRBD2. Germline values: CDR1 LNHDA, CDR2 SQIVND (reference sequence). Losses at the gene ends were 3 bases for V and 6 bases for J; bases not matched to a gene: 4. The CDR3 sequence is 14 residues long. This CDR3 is CASSIHSGRAEQYF. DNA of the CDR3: TGTGCCAGTAGTATCCATAGCGGGAGGGCCGAGCAGTACTTC.

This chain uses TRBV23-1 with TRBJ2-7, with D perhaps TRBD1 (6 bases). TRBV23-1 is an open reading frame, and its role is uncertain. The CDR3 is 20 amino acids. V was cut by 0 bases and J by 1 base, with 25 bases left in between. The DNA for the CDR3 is TGCGCCAGCAGTCAATCTAAGGGGCAGGGGCTCGCCCCGTTTTCCTACGAGCAGTACTTC. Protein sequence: CASSQSKGQGLAPFSYEQYF.

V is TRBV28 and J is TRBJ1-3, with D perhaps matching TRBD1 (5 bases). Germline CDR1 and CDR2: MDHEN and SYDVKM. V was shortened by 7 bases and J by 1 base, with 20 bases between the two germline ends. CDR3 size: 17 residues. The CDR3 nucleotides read TGTGCCAGCACCCTATACAGTTTGGGGGGGTCTGGAAACACCATATATTTT. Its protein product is CASTLYSLGGSGNTIYF.

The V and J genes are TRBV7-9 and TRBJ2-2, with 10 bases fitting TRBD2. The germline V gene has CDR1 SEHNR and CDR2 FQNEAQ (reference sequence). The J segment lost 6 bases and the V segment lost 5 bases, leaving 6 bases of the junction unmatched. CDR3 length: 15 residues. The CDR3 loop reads CASSIEAGGAGELFF. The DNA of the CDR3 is TGTGCCAGCAGCATCGAAGCGGGAGGGGCCGGGGAGCTGTTTTTT.

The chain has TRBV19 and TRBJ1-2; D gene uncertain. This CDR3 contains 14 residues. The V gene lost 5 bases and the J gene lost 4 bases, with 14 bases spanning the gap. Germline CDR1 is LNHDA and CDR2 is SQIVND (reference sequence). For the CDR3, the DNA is TGTGCCAGTAGTGCCCTCGGGGTGGGCTATGGCTACACCTTC. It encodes CASSALGVGYGYTF.

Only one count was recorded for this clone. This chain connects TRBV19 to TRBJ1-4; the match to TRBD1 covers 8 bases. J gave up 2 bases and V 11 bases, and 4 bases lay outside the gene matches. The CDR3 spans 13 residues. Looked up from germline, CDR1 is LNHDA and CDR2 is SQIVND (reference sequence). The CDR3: CASRDRTNEKLFF. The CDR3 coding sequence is TGTGCCTCCCGGGACAGGACTAATGAAAAACTGTTTTTT.

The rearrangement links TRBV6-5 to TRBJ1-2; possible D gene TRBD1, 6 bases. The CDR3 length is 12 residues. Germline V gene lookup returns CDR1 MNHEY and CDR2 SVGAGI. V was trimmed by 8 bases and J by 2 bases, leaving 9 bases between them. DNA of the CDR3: TGTGCCAGCCACGGACAGAACTATGGCTACACCTTC. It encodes CASHGQNYGYTF.

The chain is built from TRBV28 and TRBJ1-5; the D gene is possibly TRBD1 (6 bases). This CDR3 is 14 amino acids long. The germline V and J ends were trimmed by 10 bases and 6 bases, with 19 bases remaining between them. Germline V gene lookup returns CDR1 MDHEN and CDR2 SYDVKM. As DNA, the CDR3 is TGTGCCACCAACACAGGGATTGTGCGTCAGCCCCAGCATTTT. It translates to CATNTGIVRQPQHF.

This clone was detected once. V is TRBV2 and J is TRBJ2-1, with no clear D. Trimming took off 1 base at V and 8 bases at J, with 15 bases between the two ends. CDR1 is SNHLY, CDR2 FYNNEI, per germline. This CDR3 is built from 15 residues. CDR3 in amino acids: CASSEELRSYDEQFF. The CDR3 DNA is TGTGCCAGCAGTGAAGAATTGAGATCGTACGATGAGCAGTTCTTC.

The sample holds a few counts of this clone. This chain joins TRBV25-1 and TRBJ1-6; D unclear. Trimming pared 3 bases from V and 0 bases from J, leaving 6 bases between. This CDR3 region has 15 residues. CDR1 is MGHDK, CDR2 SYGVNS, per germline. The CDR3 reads CASSDYSSYNSPLHF. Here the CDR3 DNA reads TGTGCCAGCAGTGACTATAGCTCCTATAATTCACCCCTCCACTTT.

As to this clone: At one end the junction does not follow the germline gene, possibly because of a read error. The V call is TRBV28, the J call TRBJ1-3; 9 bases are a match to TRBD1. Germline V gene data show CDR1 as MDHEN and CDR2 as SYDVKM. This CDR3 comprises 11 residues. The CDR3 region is CASSSYRGRDF. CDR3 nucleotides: TGTGCCAGCAGTTCGTACAGGGGGCGGGATTTT.

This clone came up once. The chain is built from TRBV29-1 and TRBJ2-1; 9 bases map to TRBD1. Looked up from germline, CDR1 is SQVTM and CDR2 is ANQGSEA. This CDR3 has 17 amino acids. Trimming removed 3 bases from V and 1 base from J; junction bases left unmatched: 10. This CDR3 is CSVETGQGVLSYNEQFF. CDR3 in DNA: TGCAGCGTTGAGACGGGACAGGGCGTCCTTTCCTACAATGAGCAGTTCTTC.

The CDR3 region has the DNA TGTGCCACCAGTGATGCGGGGCCTGGGGCCAACGTCCTGACTTTC. This sequence encodes CATSDAGPGANVLTF. This rearrangement joins TRBV24-1 to TRBJ2-6; TRBD2 might be the D (6 bases). Germline V CDR1 and CDR2: KGHDR, SFDVKD. CDR3 length: 15 residues. The V gene lost 3 bases and the J gene lost 2 bases, with 7 bases spanning the gap.

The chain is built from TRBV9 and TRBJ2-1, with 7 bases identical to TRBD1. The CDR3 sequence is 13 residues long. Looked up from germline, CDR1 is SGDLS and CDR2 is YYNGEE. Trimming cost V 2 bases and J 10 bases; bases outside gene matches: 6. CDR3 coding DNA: TGTGCCAGCAGCGTCAGACAGGGAAACGAGCAGTTCTTC. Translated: CASSVRQGNEQFF.

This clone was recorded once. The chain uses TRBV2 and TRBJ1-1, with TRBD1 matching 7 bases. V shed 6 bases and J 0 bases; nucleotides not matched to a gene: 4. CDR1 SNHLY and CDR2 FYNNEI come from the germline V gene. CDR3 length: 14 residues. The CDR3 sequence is CASSGTAMNTEAFF. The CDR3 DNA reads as TGTGCCAGCAGCGGGACAGCCATGAACACTGAAGCTTTCTTT.

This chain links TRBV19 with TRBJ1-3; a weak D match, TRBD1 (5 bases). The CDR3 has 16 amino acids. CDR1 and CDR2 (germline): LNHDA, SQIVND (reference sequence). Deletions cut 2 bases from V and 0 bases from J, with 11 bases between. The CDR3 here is CASSITVDSSGNTIYF. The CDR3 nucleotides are TGTGCCAGTAGTATAACAGTCGACAGCTCTGGAAACACCATATATTTT.

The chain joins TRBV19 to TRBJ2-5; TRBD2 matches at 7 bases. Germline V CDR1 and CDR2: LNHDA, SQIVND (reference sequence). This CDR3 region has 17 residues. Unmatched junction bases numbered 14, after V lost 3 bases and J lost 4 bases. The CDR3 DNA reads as TGTGCCAGTAGTATTTTCCCGGCTAGCGGAAGGAGAGAGACCCAGTACTTC. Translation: CASSIFPASGRRETQYF.

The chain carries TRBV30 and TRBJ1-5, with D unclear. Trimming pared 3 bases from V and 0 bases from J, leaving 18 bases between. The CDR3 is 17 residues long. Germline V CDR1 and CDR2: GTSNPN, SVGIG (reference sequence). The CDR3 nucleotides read TGTGCCTGGAGGATCCCGGGAGGGCGCTATAGCAATCAGCCCCAGCATTTT. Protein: CAWRIPGGRYSNQPQHF.

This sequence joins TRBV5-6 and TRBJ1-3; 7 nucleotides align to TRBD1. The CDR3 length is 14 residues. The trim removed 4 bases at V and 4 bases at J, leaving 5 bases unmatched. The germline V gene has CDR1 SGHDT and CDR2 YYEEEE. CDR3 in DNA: TGTGCCAGCAGCCGACAGGGCCTGGGAAACACCATATATTTT. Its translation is CASSRQGLGNTIYF.

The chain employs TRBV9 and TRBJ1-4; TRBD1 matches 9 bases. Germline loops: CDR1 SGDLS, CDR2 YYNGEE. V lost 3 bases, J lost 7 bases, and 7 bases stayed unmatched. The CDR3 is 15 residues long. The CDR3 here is CASSAEGTGPEKLFF. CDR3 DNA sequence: TGTGCCAGCAGCGCCGAGGGGACAGGGCCTGAAAAACTGTTTTTT. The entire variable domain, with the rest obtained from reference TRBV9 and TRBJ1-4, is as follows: DSGVTQTPKHLITATGQRVTLRCSPRSGDLSVYWYQQSLDQGLQFLIQYYNGEERAKGNILERFSAQQFPDLHSELNLSSLELGDSALYFCASSAEGTGPEKLFFGSGTQLSVL.

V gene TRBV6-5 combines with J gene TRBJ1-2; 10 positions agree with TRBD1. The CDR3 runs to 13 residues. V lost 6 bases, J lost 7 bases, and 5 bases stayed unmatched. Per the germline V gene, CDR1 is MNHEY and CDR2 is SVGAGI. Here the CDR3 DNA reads TGTGCCAGCAGAGACGACAGGGGGCTTGGCTACACCTTC. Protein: CASRDDRGLGYTF.

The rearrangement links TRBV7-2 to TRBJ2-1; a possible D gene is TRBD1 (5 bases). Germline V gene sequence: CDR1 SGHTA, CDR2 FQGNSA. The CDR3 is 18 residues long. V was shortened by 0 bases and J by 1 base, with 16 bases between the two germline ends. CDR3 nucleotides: TGTGCCAGCAGCTTAGCGGAAATCAGGGTAAGATCCTACAATGAGCAGTTCTTC. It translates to CASSLAEIRVRSYNEQFF.

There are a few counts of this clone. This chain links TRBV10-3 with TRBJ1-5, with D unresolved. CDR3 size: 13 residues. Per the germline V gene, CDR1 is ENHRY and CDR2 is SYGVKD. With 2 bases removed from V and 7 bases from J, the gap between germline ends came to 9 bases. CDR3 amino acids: CAISEGPRQPQHF. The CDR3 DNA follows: TGTGCCATCAGTGAGGGCCCGAGACAGCCCCAGCATTTT.

The CDR3 spells CASSISYRQVKNSPLHF. The DNA for the CDR3 is TGTGCCAGTAGTATATCTTACCGACAAGTTAAAAATTCACCCCTCCACTTT. This chain connects TRBV19 to TRBJ1-6; the D is unclear. The CDR3 has 17 residues. The V and J ends lost 2 bases and 7 bases respectively, with 18 bases between them. Looked up from germline, CDR1 is LNHDA and CDR2 is SQIVND (reference sequence).